This TCR beta chain derives from a study of OX40 agonist ivuxolimab in advanced cancers. Background on the study: Checkpoint inhibitors had been given previously to about 38% of patients.

Findings and caveats of the study: In CD8+ T cells, expanded clones were on average more numerous than in CD4+.

The table came from immunoSEQ multiplex PCR; TCRdb's copy has only in-frame clones and leaves some out. Of roughly 79,000 clones in the sample, under 85% were seen once. Germline V gives CDR1 ENHRY, CDR2 SYGVKD. The CDR3 runs to 12 residues. V lost 4 bases to trimming and J lost 4 bases, with 7 bases between them. With regard to this clone: The antigen remains undetermined.

The material was CD4+ or CD8+ T cells sorted from blood, obtained in a trial of the OX40 agonist ivuxolimab. The chain joins TRBV10-3 to TRBJ2-5, with D tentatively TRBD2 (5 bases). This TCR was sampled from an adult with an advanced solid tumor such as melanoma, head and neck, liver or kidney cancer. CDR3 DNA sequence: TGTGCCATCAGTGTGGACTCAGAGACCCAGTACTTC. Residues: CAISVDSETQYF.